This TCR beta chain was retrieved from a study of blood T cell repertoires in COVID-19. Per the original methods: Estimation of nucleated cell counts relied on the amplification of reference gene primers. Profiled with immunoSEQ multiplex PCR; TCRdb holds only in-frame clones, not every one. V, J and clone size are taken as reported in that table, and D and trimming were inferred from the DNA itself. The table has roughly 81,000 clones, approximately 91% seen once. V shed 2 bases and J shed 0 bases, with 16 bases lying between them. Germline V gene sequence: CDR1 MGHRA, CDR2 YSYEKL. CDR3 length: 17 amino acids.

The receptor comes from a man in his 70s with active or convalescent COVID-19. The chain links TRBV4-1 to TRBJ1-1; D unresolved. The sample comprised peripheral blood. CDR3 in amino acids: CASSQTPSGGMNTEAFF. CDR3 bases: TGCGCCAGCAGCCAAACTCCCAGTGGAGGGATGAACACTGAAGCTTTCTTT.